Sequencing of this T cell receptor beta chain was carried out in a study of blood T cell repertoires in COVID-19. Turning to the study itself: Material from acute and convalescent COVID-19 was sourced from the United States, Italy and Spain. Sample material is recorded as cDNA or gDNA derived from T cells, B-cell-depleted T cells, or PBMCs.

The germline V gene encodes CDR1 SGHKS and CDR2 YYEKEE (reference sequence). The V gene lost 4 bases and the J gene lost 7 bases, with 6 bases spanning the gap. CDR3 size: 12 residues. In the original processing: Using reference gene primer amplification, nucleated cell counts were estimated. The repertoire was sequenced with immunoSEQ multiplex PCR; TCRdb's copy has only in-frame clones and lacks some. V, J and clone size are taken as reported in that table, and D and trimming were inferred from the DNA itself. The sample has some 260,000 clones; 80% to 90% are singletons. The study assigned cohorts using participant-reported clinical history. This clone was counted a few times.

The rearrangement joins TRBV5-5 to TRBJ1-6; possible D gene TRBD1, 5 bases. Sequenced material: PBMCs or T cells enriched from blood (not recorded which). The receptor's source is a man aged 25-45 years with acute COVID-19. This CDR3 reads CASSQGNSPLHF. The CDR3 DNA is TGTGCCAGCAGCCAGGGAAATTCACCCCTCCACTTT.